The 28 T cell receptor beta chains listed next were all sequenced from one sample in a study of Ad26.COV2.S vaccination and SARS-CoV-2 variants. Sequencing was performed with immunoSEQ multiplex PCR; in TCRdb, only in-frame clones are kept and a portion is missing. In the table there are about 260,000 clones, around nine tenths of which are singletons. Treatment indicated: about 20 received Ad26.COV2.S at low or high dose, single or two shots; several received placebo; per-sample allocation not given. Samples were taken on day 63 after the first vaccine or placebo injection. The sample was peripheral blood, taken in a trial of Ad26.COV2.S vaccine versus placebo. These receptors came from a person between 18 and 65 years old who received the Ad26.COV2.S COVID-19 vaccine or a placebo.

J is TRBJ2-2 and V is TRBV7-2; a weak D match, TRBD1 (5 bases). The CDR3 has 14 amino acids. Per the germline V gene, CDR1 is SGHTA and CDR2 is FQGNSA. Trimming pared 0 bases from V and 6 bases from J, leaving 8 bases between. CDR3 in amino acids: CASSLADRAGELFF. The CDR3 nucleotides read TGTGCCAGCAGCTTAGCTGACAGAGCCGGGGAGCTGTTTTTT.

This sequence joins TRBV7-9 and TRBJ1-5; D ambiguous. The V gene lost 2 bases and the J gene lost 7 bases, with 6 bases spanning the gap. The CDR3 spans 12 residues. The germline V gene has CDR1 SEHNR and CDR2 FQNEAQ (reference sequence). The CDR3, as DNA: TGTGCCAGCAGCTTATTGAACCAGCCCCAGCATTTT. This translates into CASSLLNQPQHF.

The chain uses TRBV24-1 and TRBJ2-5; TRBD1 agrees at 7 bases. Germline CDR1 KGHDR, CDR2 SFDVKD. CDR3 length: 15 residues. Unmatched junction bases numbered 9, after V lost 4 bases and J lost 5 bases. The CDR3 bases are TGTGCCACCAGTGACCGGGGACAGTCCGGGGAGACCCAGTACTTC. It specifies CATSDRGQSGETQYF.

The CDR3 loop is CASSQDRQPGGEQFF. The CDR3 DNA is TGCGCCAGCAGCCAAGATCGGCAACCAGGGGGTGAGCAGTTCTTC. J is TRBJ2-1 and V is TRBV4-3, with TRBD1 matching 7 bases. Germline trimming cut 0 bases from V and 9 bases from J; bases unmatched to any gene: 8. This CDR3 is 15 amino acids long. Germline V gene data show CDR1 as LGHNA and CDR2 as YSLEER.

The chain joins TRBV6-4 to TRBJ1-6, with TRBD1 matching over 7 bases. Trimming removed 1 base from V and 7 bases from J; junction bases left unmatched: 4. The CDR3 has 15 residues. Germline V gene lookup returns CDR1 MRHNA and CDR2 SNTAGT. The CDR3 loop reads CASSDYRGVNSPLHF. The CDR3 nucleotides read TGTGCCAGCAGTGACTACAGGGGAGTGAATTCACCCCTCCACTTT.

The chain couples TRBV7-2 to TRBJ1-2; D perhaps matches TRBD1 (5 bases). CDR1 and CDR2 from the germline V gene are SGHTA and FQGNSA. Deletions cut 5 bases from V and 6 bases from J, with 19 bases between. The CDR3 spans 15 residues. CDR3 DNA sequence: TGTGCCAGCAGCCAGGGACTGTACCCAAGGGATGGCTACACCTTC. Its protein product is CASSQGLYPRDGYTF.

This chain joins TRBV6-6 and TRBJ1-2; D ambiguous. This CDR3 is 13 amino acids long. From germline, CDR1 is MNHNY and CDR2 SVGAGI (reference sequence). V was shortened by 6 bases and J by 1 base, with 9 bases between the two germline ends. In DNA, the CDR3 is TGTGCCAGCAGGCCCACGGTTAACTATGGCTACACCTTC. Encoded protein: CASRPTVNYGYTF.

This chain links TRBV7-2 with TRBJ1-1; TRBD1 might be the D (5 bases). Trimming pared 2 bases from V and 5 bases from J, leaving 12 bases between. This CDR3 is 14 amino acids long. Germline CDR1 is SGHTA and CDR2 is FQGNSA. In DNA, the CDR3 is TGTGCCAGCAGCTTATTTCAGGGAGGGACTGAAGCTTTCTTT. This encodes CASSLFQGGTEAFF.

The genes are TRBV30 and TRBJ1-2, with a tentative D call TRBD1 (5 bases). The CDR3 length is 14 residues. Germline V lookup: CDR1 GTSNPN, CDR2 SVGIG (reference sequence). Trimming shortened V by 0 bases and J by 2 bases, and 10 bases separated the two germline ends. CDR3 nucleotides: TGTGCCTGGAGTGTACTGGGGGTAAACTATGGCTACACCTTC. Encoded protein: CAWSVLGVNYGYTF.

The chain couples TRBV5-1 to TRBJ1-5; D is ambiguous. V lost 4 bases to trimming and J lost 2 bases, with 10 bases between them. This CDR3 comprises 14 residues. CDR1 is SGHRS and CDR2 is YFSETQ in the germline V gene. CDR3 nucleotide sequence: TGCGCCAGCAGCGCGGGCACGGGCAATCAGCCCCAGCATTTT. Translation: CASSAGTGNQPQHF. The variable domain in full, completed from reference TRBV5-1 and TRBJ1-5, reads KAGVTQTPRYLIKTRGQQVTLSCSPISGHRSVSWYQQTPGQGLQFLFEYFSETQRNKGNFPGRFSGRQFSNSRSEMNVSTLELGDSALYLCASSAGTGNQPQHFGDGTRLSIL.

The rearrangement uses TRBV10-3 and TRBJ2-3; TRBD2 matches at 11 bases. With V trimmed by 2 bases and J by 2 bases, 6 bases remained unmatched. CDR1 and CDR2 from the germline V gene are ENHRY and SYGVKD. This CDR3 is 17 amino acids long. CDR3 coding DNA: TGTGCCATCAGTGAGCCCCTGGGACTAGCGGACACAGATACGCAGTATTTT. Translating it yields CAISEPLGLADTDTQYF.

The genes are TRBV3-1 (or the pseudogene TRBV3-2) and TRBJ1-2; TRBD1 is a possible D gene (5 bases). Germline V gene lookup returns CDR1 LGHDT and CDR2 YNNKEL (reference sequence). The CDR3 covers 15 residues. The V end was cut by 2 bases, the J end by 2 bases, with 12 bases between. CDR3 nucleotide sequence: TGTGCCAGCAGCCAAACGACAGCCACGAACTATGGCTACACCTTC. Amino acid sequence: CASSQTTATNYGYTF.

This chain links TRBV3-1 (or the pseudogene TRBV3-2) with TRBJ1-3; no definite D call. CDR3 length: 13 amino acids. The V end lost 4 bases, the J end lost 4 bases, and 8 bases lay between the germline ends. Looked up from germline, CDR1 is LGHDT and CDR2 is YNNKEL (reference sequence). The CDR3 loop reads CASSPSRGNTIYF. The DNA of the CDR3 is TGTGCCAGCAGCCCCTCGAGAGGAAACACCATATATTTT.

The chain recombines TRBV18 with TRBJ1-2; D might be TRBD1 (5 bases). Germline CDR1 reads KGHSH; CDR2 reads LQKENI. V was trimmed by 2 bases and J by 6 bases, leaving 25 bases between them. The CDR3 is 18 amino acids. The CDR3 sequence is CASSPTSTWDLPGHGYTF. CDR3 nucleotides: TGTGCCAGCTCACCAACATCCACCTGGGACCTCCCTGGCCATGGCTACACCTTC. The full variable domain, its missing parts supplied by reference TRBV18 and TRBJ1-2, is NAGVMQNPRHLVRRRGQEARLRCSPMKGHSHVYWYRQLPEEGLKFMVYLQKENIIDESGMPKERFSAEFPKEGPSILRIQQVVRGDSAAYFCASSPTSTWDLPGHGYTFGSGTRLTVV.

The rearrangement uses TRBV7-9 and TRBJ2-2; TRBD2 might be the D (6 bases). Germline lookup yields CDR1 SEHNR and CDR2 FQNEAQ (reference sequence). There are 17 residues in the CDR3. V was pared by 2 bases and J by 1 base, with 14 bases between. CDR3 sequence: CASSLMVRGVNTGELFF. Written as DNA, the CDR3 is TGTGCCAGCAGCTTAATGGTGCGCGGGGTGAACACCGGGGAGCTGTTTTTT.

V usage is TRBV24-1 and J usage is TRBJ1-2, with 7 bases lining up with TRBD1. The ends lost 7 bases at V and 8 bases at J; junction bases unmatched: 6. Germline-derived CDR1 and CDR2 are KGHDR and SFDVKD. The CDR3 contains 12 residues. CDR3 amino acids: CATRGTAGGYTF. The CDR3 DNA sequence: TGTGCCACCAGGGGGACAGCTGGGGGCTACACCTTC.

CDR3 coding DNA: TGTGCCAGCAGTTCGCCGGACAGGGGGAAGCAGTTCTTC. Translation gives CASSSPDRGKQFF. The rearrangement uses TRBV27 and TRBJ2-1; the match to TRBD1 covers 10 bases. The germline V gene has CDR1 MNHEY and CDR2 SMNVEV (reference sequence). The V gene end was trimmed by 4 bases and the J gene end by 11 bases; junction bases not matched to a gene: 5. The CDR3 covers 13 residues.

The rearrangement links TRBV6-2 or TRBV6-3 to TRBJ1-2; D perhaps matches TRBD1 (6 bases). CDR3 length equals 15 residues. Trimming took 2 bases from V and 3 from J, leaving 13 bases between them. Germline lookup yields CDR1 MNHEY and CDR2 SVGEGT. Written as DNA, the CDR3 is TGTGCCAGCAGTTACCCACAGGGTTACGACTATGGCTACACCTTC. Translating gives CASSYPQGYDYGYTF.

This chain joins TRBV7-6 and TRBJ2-1, with D maybe TRBD2 (6 bases). The V end was cut by 6 bases, the J end by 4 bases, with 13 bases between. From germline, CDR1 is SGHVS and CDR2 FNYEAQ. The CDR3 loop spans 14 amino acids. The CDR3 loop reads CASRRASVYNEQFF. The CDR3 nucleotides are TGTGCCAGCAGGCGTGCTAGCGTGTACAATGAGCAGTTCTTC.

The chain joins TRBV6-2 or TRBV6-3 to TRBJ2-2; 8 positions agree with TRBD1. The germline gives CDR1 MNHEY, CDR2 SVGEGT. The CDR3 has 16 amino acids. The trim removed 5 bases at V and 1 base at J, leaving 6 bases unmatched. The DNA for the CDR3 is TGTGCCAGCAGTCGATGGACAGGGAAGAACACCGGGGAGCTGTTTTTT. Its translation is CASSRWTGKNTGELFF.

V gene TRBV29-1 combines with J gene TRBJ2-7; D uncertain. V lost 0 bases and J lost 0, with 0 bases in between. The CDR3 runs to 11 residues. CDR1 and CDR2 (germline): SQVTM, ANQGSEA. CDR3 protein: CSVEDSYEQYF. In DNA, the CDR3 is TGCAGCGTTGAAGACTCCTACGAGCAGTACTTC.

The rearrangement joins TRBV27 to TRBJ1-3, with D possibly being TRBD1 (5 bases). Germline V gives CDR1 MNHEY, CDR2 SMNVEV (reference sequence). The CDR3 is made up of 14 amino acids. The V end lost 2 bases, the J end lost 3 bases, and 8 bases lay between the germline ends. The CDR3 spells CASSLAGYGNTIYF. In nucleotides, the CDR3 is TGTGCCAGCAGTTTAGCAGGGTATGGAAACACCATATATTTT.

The chain carries TRBV4-1 and TRBJ1-1; 8 bases map to TRBD1. The germline V gene has CDR1 MGHRA and CDR2 YSYEKL. The CDR3 is 12 residues long. V shed 2 bases and J 11 bases; nucleotides not matched to a gene: 4. The CDR3 coding sequence is TGCGCCAGCAGCCAACGGACAGGGAATGCTTTCTTT. As protein: CASSQRTGNAFF.

The rearrangement joins TRBV7-9 to TRBJ1-4; D may be TRBD1 (6 bases). The V and J ends lost 1 base and 7 bases respectively, with 10 bases between them. Germline assignment: CDR1 SEHNR and CDR2 FQNEAQ (reference sequence). The CDR3 sequence is 14 residues long. The CDR3 loop is CASSLDRVSEKLFF. CDR3 coding DNA: TGTGCCAGCAGCTTAGACAGGGTTTCTGAAAAACTGTTTTTT.

This chain connects TRBV3-1 (or the pseudogene TRBV3-2) to TRBJ2-7; 12 nucleotides line up with TRBD2. The CDR3 runs 15 residues. J gave up 3 bases and V 4 bases, and 4 bases lay outside the gene matches. The V gene's germline CDR1 is LGHDT and CDR2 YNNKEL (reference sequence). As DNA, the CDR3 is TGTGCCAGCAGCCCAGTGACTAGCGGGGGCTACGAGCAGTACTTC. Its protein product is CASSPVTSGGYEQYF.

The rearrangement links TRBV4-1 to TRBJ2-7; D remains ambiguous. Germline CDR1 is MGHRA and CDR2 is YSYEKL. The V end was cut by 0 bases, the J end by 0 bases, with 9 bases between. The CDR3 contains 15 residues. CDR3 loop: CASSQEYSGSYEQYF. The CDR3 region has the DNA TGCGCCAGCAGCCAAGAATATTCAGGCTCCTACGAGCAGTACTTC.

V and J are TRBV11-2 and TRBJ2-7; D not resolved. From germline, CDR1 is SGHAT and CDR2 FQNNGV. V lost 4 bases, J lost 2 bases, and 3 bases lay in between. The CDR3 runs 11 residues. The CDR3 spells CASSSAYEQYF. The CDR3 DNA is TGTGCCAGCAGCTCCGCCTACGAGCAGTACTTC.

This clone was seen only a few times. Other DNA sequences within the sample encode an identical CDR3. V and J are TRBV5-6 and TRBJ1-1; no definite D call. The V end lost 0 bases, the J end lost 1 base, and 7 bases lay between the germline ends. Germline V lookup: CDR1 SGHDT, CDR2 YYEEEE. The CDR3 is made up of 14 amino acids. CDR3 loop: CASSLAGRNTEAFF. As DNA, the CDR3 is TGTGCCAGCAGCTTGGCAGGCCGGAACACTGAAGCTTTCTTT.